A single sample gave rise to the 31 T cell receptor beta chains below, sequenced in a study of blood T cell repertoires in COVID-19. The protocol was immunoSEQ multiplex PCR, while the TCRdb copy is restricted to in-frame clones and leaves out a portion. The sample has 20,000 to 30,000 clones, approximately 83% seen once. Material: peripheral blood. The origin of the receptors is a human donor in a cohort sampled during active COVID-19.

V and J are TRBV28 and TRBJ2-5; 7 nucleotides line up with TRBD2. The CDR3 is 14 amino acids. After removal of 8 bases from V and 5 bases from J, the junction contained 11 bases not matched to a gene. CDR1 MDHEN and CDR2 SYDVKM come from the germline V gene. The CDR3 loop is CASVPGGSKETQYF. The CDR3 DNA follows: TGTGCCAGCGTTCCGGGCGGGAGTAAGGAGACCCAGTACTTC.

This clone was detected once. The V call is TRBV5-4, the J call TRBJ2-7; TRBD1 is a possible D gene (6 bases). Germline V lookup: CDR1 SGHNT, CDR2 YYREEE (reference sequence). This CDR3 is 16 amino acids long. Trimming shortened V by 2 bases and J by 7 bases, and 22 bases separated the two germline ends. The CDR3 sequence: CASSFRKRTESEEQYF. Written as DNA, the CDR3 is TGTGCCAGCAGCTTCCGCAAAAGGACAGAGTCAGAGGAGCAGTACTTC.

Only one count was recorded for this clone. J is TRBJ2-3 and V is TRBV11-3; 10 nucleotides align to TRBD1. The CDR3 contains 16 residues. CDR1 SGHNT and CDR2 YENEEA come from the germline V gene. Trimming cost V 1 base and J 3 bases; bases outside gene matches: 4. CDR3 sequence (DNA): TGTGCCAGCAGCTTAGGGGACAGGGGATCGACAGATACGCAGTATTTT. Translated: CASSLGDRGSTDTQYF.

The chain has TRBV9 and TRBJ2-3; D is possibly TRBD2 (7 bases). The V and J ends lost 0 bases and 7 bases respectively, with 18 bases between them. The CDR3 has 16 residues. Germline-derived CDR1 and CDR2 are SGDLS and YYNGEE. For the CDR3, the DNA is TGTGCCAGCAGCGTAGAGGGGGGGGCGACGGCGTATACGCAGTATTTT. Amino acids: CASSVEGGATAYTQYF.

This rearrangement joins TRBV24-1 to TRBJ1-5, with a weak D call TRBD1 (5 bases). With 4 bases removed from V and 4 bases from J, the gap between germline ends came to 7 bases. This CDR3 spans 13 amino acids. Germline V CDR1 and CDR2: KGHDR, SFDVKD. The CDR3 region is CATSEGANQPQHF. Here the CDR3 DNA reads TGTGCCACCAGTGAAGGGGCGAATCAGCCCCAGCATTTT.

The J gene is TRBJ2-1, the V gene TRBV2, with 10 bases that match TRBD2. This CDR3 has 15 residues. Germline V gives CDR1 SNHLY, CDR2 FYNNEI. V lost 5 bases and J lost 6; bases outside the gene matches: 7. The CDR3 spells CASSQIAGGVNEQFF. In DNA form, the CDR3 reads TGTGCCAGCAGTCAAATAGCGGGAGGTGTCAATGAGCAGTTCTTC.

In this sample, this clone turned up once. This chain joins TRBV30 and TRBJ1-1; 7 bases fit TRBD1. The CDR3 extends over 14 amino acids. Unmatched junction bases numbered 10, after V lost 8 bases and J lost 1 base. Germline CDR1 reads GTSNPN; CDR2 reads SVGIG (reference sequence). CDR3: CASRQGSGNTEAFF. CDR3 in DNA: TGTGCCAGCCGACAGGGATCAGGGAACACTGAAGCTTTCTTT.

For the CDR3, the DNA is TGTGCCAGCAGCCAAGATCTCAACAGGTACCAAGAGACCCAGTACTTC. This gives the protein CASSQDLNRYQETQYF. This chain joins TRBV3-1 (or the pseudogene TRBV3-2) and TRBJ2-5, with D maybe TRBD1 (5 bases). The V gene lost 0 bases and the J gene lost 0 bases, with 11 bases spanning the gap. CDR1 is LGHDT and CDR2 is YNNKEL in the germline V gene (reference sequence). CDR3 length: 16 amino acids.

The rearrangement uses TRBV29-1 and TRBJ2-7; D uncertain. The CDR3 runs 13 residues. The germline CDR1 and CDR2 sequences are SQVTM and ANQGSEA. V lost 4 bases to trimming and J lost 1 base, with 11 bases between them. As DNA, the CDR3 is TGCAGCGTTGCTGACACCCCGTCCTACGAGCAGTACTTC. It yields the protein CSVADTPSYEQYF.

DNA of the CDR3: TGTGCCAGCTCGTGGACTAGCGGGAGGCAGACAGATACGCAGTATTTT. Translated: CASSWTSGRQTDTQYF. V gene TRBV18 combines with J gene TRBJ2-3, with TRBD2 matching over 14 bases. The length of the CDR3 is 16 residues. CDR1 and CDR2 from the germline V gene are KGHSH and LQKENI. V dropped 6 bases and J dropped 3; count of bases not matched to a gene: 5.

The table lists this clone with a count of one. The chain uses TRBV4-1 and TRBJ2-5, with D possibly matching TRBD2 (5 bases). The ends were cut back, 5 bases at V and 9 bases at J, with 16 bases in the middle. This CDR3 has 13 amino acids. CDR1 MGHRA and CDR2 YSYEKL come from the germline V gene. In DNA form, the CDR3 reads TGCGCCAGCAGCGGATCAGACCCCGGGGCCCAGTACTTC. It encodes CASSGSDPGAQYF.

This chain joins TRBV9 and TRBJ2-2; 7 bases fit TRBD2. Per germline, CDR1 SGDLS and CDR2 YYNGEE. The CDR3 is 21 residues long. J lost 3 bases, V lost 0 bases, and 20 bases had no gene match. The CDR3 reads CASSVATVRGRTQPDTGELFF. CDR3 DNA: TGTGCCAGCAGCGTAGCTACGGTGCGGGGGAGGACCCAACCGGACACCGGGGAGCTGTTTTTT.

This sequence joins TRBV11-2 and TRBJ2-3; D is unclear. Germline CDR1 reads SGHAT; CDR2 reads FQNNGV. Trimming shortened V by 1 base and J by 9 bases, and 17 bases separated the two germline ends. CDR3 size: 15 residues. The CDR3 coding sequence is TGTGCCAGCAGCTTAGTGGCAGGTTCCTTGTGGACGCAGTATTTT. Protein sequence: CASSLVAGSLWTQYF.

V gene TRBV4-1 combines with J gene TRBJ1-2, with D perhaps matching TRBD1 (5 bases). CDR1 MGHRA and CDR2 YSYEKL come from the germline V gene. Between the trimmed V and J ends, which lost 2 bases and 7 bases, there was a span of 11 bases. The CDR3 is 13 amino acids. CDR3 in amino acids: CASSQPLGAGYTF. The CDR3 DNA follows: TGCGCCAGCAGCCAACCCCTTGGGGCTGGCTACACCTTC.

The chain joins TRBV27 to TRBJ1-2; perhaps TRBD1 as D (5 bases). The germline CDR1 and CDR2 sequences are MNHEY and SMNVEV (reference sequence). Trimming removed 2 bases at V and 1 base at J, with 5 bases between. CDR3 length: 13 residues. CDR3 sequence reads: CASSLDSNYGYTF. The CDR3 DNA is TGTGCCAGCAGTTTAGACAGTAACTATGGCTACACCTTC.

This rearrangement joins TRBV11-2 to TRBJ2-1; 8 nucleotides line up with TRBD2. Trimming removed 5 bases from V and 0 bases from J; junction bases left unmatched: 6. The germline V gene encodes CDR1 SGHAT and CDR2 FQNNGV. The CDR3 loop spans 16 amino acids. CDR3 amino acids: CASSQWLAGSYNEQFF. The CDR3 coding sequence is TGTGCCAGCAGCCAGTGGCTAGCGGGCTCCTACAATGAGCAGTTCTTC. Filled out from reference TRBV11-2 and TRBJ2-1, the complete variable domain reads EAGVAQSPRYKIIEKRQSVAFWCNPISGHATLYWYQQILGQGPKLLIQFQNNGVVDDSQLPKDRFSAERLKGVDSTLKIQPAKLEDSAVYLCASSQWLAGSYNEQFFGPGTRLTVL.

This clone occurred once. The rearrangement uses TRBV29-1 and TRBJ1-4; no clear D gene. V was shortened by 6 bases and J by 6 bases, with 8 bases between the two germline ends. Germline values: CDR1 SQVTM, CDR2 ANQGSEA. This CDR3 has 11 amino acids. This CDR3 is CSVLVDEKLFF. Here the CDR3 DNA reads TGCAGCGTGTTAGTGGATGAAAAACTGTTTTTT.

With regard to this clone: Other DNA sequences in this sample translate to the same CDR3. The chain joins TRBV7-2 to TRBJ2-7, with D possibly matching TRBD2 (6 bases). CDR1 and CDR2 from the germline V gene are SGHTA and FQGNSA. CDR3 length: 16 residues. V gave up 4 bases and J gave up 2 bases, with 18 bases separating them. The DNA for the CDR3 is TGTGCCAGCAGCTGGGCTGCAGCAGGAGGGGCCTACGAGCAGTACTTC. As protein: CASSWAAAGGAYEQYF.

The chain is built from TRBV28 and TRBJ2-3; tentative D call: TRBD2 (5 bases). The germline V and J ends were trimmed by 7 bases and 0 bases, with 11 bases remaining between them. Germline-derived CDR1 and CDR2 are MDHEN and SYDVKM. CDR3 length equals 14 residues. The CDR3 protein is CASTLRTSTDTQYF. CDR3 nucleotides: TGTGCCAGCACACTGAGGACTAGCACAGATACGCAGTATTTT. Supplemented by reference TRBV28 and TRBJ2-3, the full variable domain reads DVKVTQSSRYLVKRTGEKVFLECVQDMDHENMFWYRQDPGLGLRLIYFSYDVKMKEKGDIPEGYSVSREKKERFSLILESASTNQTSMYLCASTLRTSTDTQYFGPGTRLTVL.

The chain carries TRBV19 and TRBJ2-1; 7 nucleotides match TRBD2. The ends lost 2 bases at V and 0 bases at J; junction bases unmatched: 7. Germline V lookup: CDR1 LNHDA, CDR2 SQIVND (reference sequence). This CDR3 contains 17 residues. The CDR3 reads CASSIISGGYSYNEQFF. CDR3 DNA sequence: TGTGCCAGTAGTATAATTTCCGGGGGGTACTCCTACAATGAGCAGTTCTTC.

This chain uses TRBV4-2 with TRBJ2-3; 9 nucleotides match TRBD2. Germline V gene data show CDR1 as LGHNA and CDR2 as YNFKEQ. The CDR3 covers 17 residues. Germline trimming cut 2 bases from V and 2 bases from J; bases unmatched to any gene: 8. CDR3 sequence (DNA): TGTGCCAGCAGCCAAAGGATCAGCGGGGGGAACACAGATACGCAGTATTTT. Its translation is CASSQRISGGNTDTQYF.

This clone was detected once. V is TRBV27 and J is TRBJ2-7, with 8 bases aligning to TRBD1. V gave up 2 bases and J gave up 2 bases; unmatched junction bases: 8. CDR3 size: 16 residues. The germline CDR1 and CDR2 sequences are MNHEY and SMNVEV (reference sequence). CDR3 in DNA: TGTGCCAGCAGTTTAATAGCCGGGACAGGCACCTACGAGCAGTACTTC. Protein product: CASSLIAGTGTYEQYF.

This rearrangement joins TRBV3-1 (or the pseudogene TRBV3-2) to TRBJ2-2; D remains unclear. Trimming cost V 1 base and J 5 bases, with 5 bases left between them. This CDR3 is 13 amino acids long. Germline loops: CDR1 LGHDT, CDR2 YNNKEL (reference sequence). The CDR3 spells CASSQVTTGELFF. CDR3 DNA sequence: TGTGCCAGCAGCCAAGTCACTACCGGGGAGCTGTTTTTT.

CDR3 sequence reads: CASSSMRDGAEAFF. CDR3 nucleotides: TGTGCCAGCAGCTCAATGAGGGATGGCGCTGAAGCTTTCTTT. The V call is TRBV5-8, the J call TRBJ1-1; no firm D call. The CDR3 has 14 residues. The V gene lost 3 bases and the J gene lost 6 bases, with 15 bases spanning the gap. Germline CDR1 SGHTS, CDR2 YDEGEE.

The chain is built from TRBV7-2 and TRBJ2-1; 10 bases are a match to TRBD2. The V and J ends lost 1 base and 8 bases, in that order; junction bases with no gene match: 8. This CDR3 spans 16 amino acids. CDR1 SGHTA and CDR2 FQGNSA come from the germline V gene. The CDR3 spells CASSLEERGGLDEQFF. The DNA for the CDR3 is TGTGCCAGCAGCTTAGAAGAGCGGGGGGGCCTCGATGAGCAGTTCTTC. The variable domain in full, with the rest retrieved from reference TRBV7-2 and TRBJ2-1, is GAGVSQSPSNKVTEKGKDVELRCDPISGHTALYWYRQSLGQGLEFLIYFQGNSAPDKSGLPSDRFSAERTGGSVSTLTIQRTQQEDSAVYLCASSLEERGGLDEQFFGPGTRLTVL.

The chain links TRBV6-5 to TRBJ2-3; 9 bases agree with TRBD1. The germline gives CDR1 MNHEY, CDR2 SVGAGI. Trimming at V came to 4 bases and at J to 3 bases, leaving 5 bases not matched to a gene. This CDR3 contains 15 residues. CDR3 sequence reads: CASSSDRGGTDTQYF. The CDR3, as DNA: TGTGCCAGCAGTTCCGACAGGGGGGGGACAGATACGCAGTATTTT.

The rearrangement links TRBV5-1 to TRBJ1-1; TRBD1 agrees at 9 bases. Germline V CDR1 and CDR2: SGHRS, YFSETQ. The CDR3 is 15 residues long. V gave up 4 bases and J gave up 2 bases; unmatched junction bases: 6. This CDR3 is CASSQGDRVNTEAFF. DNA for the CDR3: TGCGCCAGCAGCCAAGGGGACAGGGTTAACACTGAAGCTTTCTTT.

The chain carries TRBV6-1 and TRBJ1-1; D is possibly TRBD1 (6 bases). V was pared by 3 bases and J by 8 bases, with 13 bases between. Germline V lookup: CDR1 MNHNS, CDR2 SASEGT. This CDR3 contains 13 residues. The CDR3 DNA follows: TGTGCCAGCAGTGACAGGGGAAGGGGGGAAGCTTTCTTT. Protein: CASSDRGRGEAFF.

This rearrangement joins TRBV29-1 to TRBJ1-2; tentative D call: TRBD1 (5 bases). This CDR3 comprises 14 residues. Germline lookup yields CDR1 SQVTM and CDR2 ANQGSEA. The V end was cut by 4 bases, the J end by 5 bases, with 17 bases between. The DNA of the CDR3 is TGCAGCGTTGGAGGTGGAGGGGCCCTTTATGGCTACACCTTC. It yields the protein CSVGGGGALYGYTF.

V usage is TRBV6-5 and J usage is TRBJ1-4; no reliable D call. The CDR3 is made up of 15 amino acids. Germline V lookup: CDR1 MNHEY, CDR2 SVGAGI. Trimming took off 0 bases at V and 3 bases at J, with 8 bases between the two ends. This CDR3 reads CASSYSKESNEKLFF. The CDR3, as DNA: TGTGCCAGCAGTTACTCGAAAGAGTCTAATGAAAAACTGTTTTTT.

This clone appeared a single time. V and J are TRBV7-3 and TRBJ2-7, with 9 positions matching TRBD1. Germline V lookup: CDR1 SGHTA, CDR2 FQGTGA. V shed 0 bases and J 2 bases; nucleotides not matched to a gene: 2. The CDR3 has 15 residues. The CDR3 DNA reads TGTGCCAGCAGCTTAACGGGACAGGGTCCCTACGAGCAGTACTTC. This gives the protein CASSLTGQGPYEQYF.